These 15 T cell receptor beta chains originate from one sample sequenced in a study of identical twins. Each CDR3 protein is one row after TCRdb ran MiXCR on the 5' RACE reads. The table lists 500,000 or so distinct CDR3 sequences, approximately 22% of them singletons. This same sample was also taken into another study, of T cells expressing NK-cell markers.

The sample was CD4+ T cells sorted from blood. These receptors originate from a woman aged 18-35 years in good health.

V is TRBV15 and J is TRBJ1-5; TRBD1 might be the D (6 bases). Germline V gene lookup returns CDR1 LNHNV and CDR2 YYDKDF (reference sequence). Trimming shortened V by 5 bases and J by 0 bases, and 14 bases separated the two germline ends. The CDR3 has 16 amino acids. The CDR3 DNA follows: TGTGCCACCAGCTCCCGGACAGACTATAGCAATCAGCCCCAGCATTTT. Protein product: CATSSRTDYSNQPQHF.

The rearrangement links TRBV6-5 to TRBJ2-2, with D possibly being TRBD2 (5 bases). Germline V gives CDR1 MNHEY, CDR2 SVGAGI. This CDR3 is 14 amino acids long. The V end was cut by 2 bases, the J end by 2 bases, with 6 bases between. CDR3 protein: CASSYLANTGELFF. CDR3 in DNA: TGTGCCAGCAGTTACCTAGCTAACACCGGGGAGCTGTTTTTT.

The rearrangement joins TRBV20-1 to TRBJ2-3, with 12 positions matching TRBD2. The trim removed 2 bases at V and 4 bases at J, leaving 7 bases unmatched. The length of the CDR3 is 16 residues. In germline, CDR1 is DFQATT, CDR2 SNEGSKA (reference sequence). The DNA of the CDR3 is TGCAGTGCTAGACGTGCTAGCGGGGGGGCATCAGATACGCAGTATTTT. Translated, it gives CSARRASGGASDTQYF.

This clonotype was picked up a small number of times. The chain couples TRBV20-1 to TRBJ1-5, with no clear D. Deletions cut 5 bases from V and 0 bases from J, with 17 bases between. Germline CDR1 reads DFQATT; CDR2 reads SNEGSKA (reference sequence). CDR3 length: 16 residues. The DNA of the CDR3 is TGCAGTGCTTACGAACGGAATAAAGATAGCAATCAGCCCCAGCATTTT. Residues: CSAYERNKDSNQPQHF.

V and J are TRBV5-1 and TRBJ2-3, with 9 bases fitting TRBD1. The CDR3 is 13 residues long. Germline loops: CDR1 SGHRS, CDR2 YFSETQ. J lost 3 bases, V lost 9 bases, and 5 bases had no gene match. The CDR3 DNA reads as TGCGCCATCCAGACAGGGGGGACAGATACGCAGTATTTT. Its protein is CAIQTGGTDTQYF.

The V call is TRBV18, the J call TRBJ1-1, with D tentatively TRBD1 (6 bases). V was pared by 3 bases and J by 0 bases, with 8 bases between. The CDR3 length is 14 residues. Germline V gene sequence: CDR1 KGHSH, CDR2 LQKENI. CDR3 bases: TGTGCCAGCTCACCTCAGGGGATGAACACTGAAGCTTTCTTT. This gives the protein CASSPQGMNTEAFF.

This chain links TRBV2 with TRBJ2-1, with D possibly being TRBD2 (6 bases). The length of the CDR3 is 10 residues. CDR1 SNHLY and CDR2 FYNNEI come from the germline V gene. Trimming took 8 bases from V and 13 from J, leaving 12 bases between them. DNA of the CDR3: TGTGCCAGCCGACTAGTAGATCAGTTCTTC. Translating it yields CASRLVDQFF.

This clonotype showed up just a few times. This sequence joins TRBV7-9 and TRBJ2-7; possibly TRBD2 for D (6 bases). The ends were cut back, 2 bases at V and 0 bases at J, with 14 bases in the middle. This CDR3 is 16 amino acids long. Per the germline V gene, CDR1 is SEHNR and CDR2 is FQNEAQ (reference sequence). The CDR3 loop reads CASSLSRGASSYEQYF. The DNA for the CDR3 is TGTGCCAGCAGCTTAAGTCGCGGGGCAAGCTCCTACGAGCAGTACTTC.

The chain couples TRBV7-9 to TRBJ2-3; TRBD1 might be the D (5 bases). CDR1 is SEHNR and CDR2 is FQNEAQ in the germline V gene (reference sequence). V lost 6 bases, J lost 0 bases, and 10 bases lay in between. The CDR3 length is 14 residues. DNA of the CDR3: TGTGCCAGCAGATCCGACAGAAGCACAGATACGCAGTATTTT. Its translation: CASRSDRSTDTQYF.

This chain connects TRBV7-2 to TRBJ2-1; no firm D call. CDR3 size: 14 residues. Trimming removed 2 bases from V and 5 bases from J, with 10 bases in between. CDR1 and CDR2 from the germline V gene are SGHTA and FQGNSA. As DNA, the CDR3 is TGTGCCAGCAGCTTACCCCCAAATGACAATGAGCAGTTCTTC. Protein product: CASSLPPNDNEQFF.

This sequence joins TRBV2 and TRBJ1-5, with D perhaps matching TRBD1 (6 bases). The CDR3 spans 13 residues. Trimming took off 8 bases at V and 5 bases at J, with 13 bases between the two ends. CDR1 SNHLY and CDR2 FYNNEI come from the germline V gene. The CDR3, as DNA: TGTGCCAGCGGTCGGGGGCAAGATCAGCCCCAGCATTTT. This translates into CASGRGQDQPQHF. The full variable domain, its missing parts supplied by reference TRBV2 and TRBJ1-5, is EPEVTQTPSHQVTQMGQEVILRCVPISNHLYFYWYRQILGQKVEFLVSFYNNEISEKSEIFDDQFSVERPDGSNFTLKIRSTKLEDSAMYFCASGRGQDQPQHFGDGTRLSIL.

Only a few counts were recorded for this clonotype. The chain uses TRBV12-3 or TRBV12-4 and TRBJ2-5; 8 bases align to TRBD2. The CDR3 runs 13 residues. V gave up 6 bases and J gave up 5 bases; unmatched junction bases: 5. CDR3 region: CASSGGARETQYF. CDR3 DNA: TGTGCCAGCAGCGGGGGGGCCCGGGAGACCCAGTACTTC.

The rearrangement links TRBV20-1 to TRBJ2-7, with TRBD2 matching 13 bases. Germline trimming cut 6 bases from V and 7 bases from J; bases unmatched to any gene: 12. The CDR3 has 15 residues. CDR1 is DFQATT and CDR2 is SNEGSKA in the germline V gene (reference sequence). CDR3 DNA sequence: TGCAGTGCCTCCAGTGGACTAGCGGGAGAGGGTGAGCAGTACTTC. Its protein product is CSASSGLAGEGEQYF.

The gene calls are TRBV30 and TRBJ2-3; perhaps TRBD2 as D (7 bases). Germline-derived CDR1 and CDR2 are GTSNPN and SVGIG (reference sequence). CDR3 length: 14 amino acids. V was pared by 4 bases and J by 4 bases, with 15 bases between. The CDR3 sequence: CAWIIGGGPDTQYF. DNA of the CDR3: TGTGCCTGGATTATTGGGGGGGGGCCAGATACGCAGTATTTT. Full variable domain (outside the CDR3, taken from reference TRBV30 and TRBJ2-3): SQTIHQWPATLVQPVGSPLSLECTVEGTSNPNLYWYRQAAGRGLQLLFYSVGIGQISSEVPQNLSASRPQDRQFILSSKKLLLSDSGFYLCAWIIGGGPDTQYFGPGTRLTVL.

The sample holds a few counts of this clonotype. The chain couples TRBV20-1 to TRBJ2-5; no definite D call. The CDR3 consists of 11 residues. Trimming cost V 3 bases and J 9 bases, with 11 bases left between them. Germline V gives CDR1 DFQATT, CDR2 SNEGSKA (reference sequence). Here the CDR3 reads CSASSLGPQYF. The CDR3 bases are TGCAGTGCTAGTAGTTTAGGTCCCCAGTACTTC.